This T cell receptor beta chain was captured in a study of immune evolution from preneoplasia to lung adenocarcinoma. Study in general: HLA loss of heterozygosity: around 6.5% AIS, more than 14% MIA, about 31% ADC, none AAH. Study-wide findings and caveats: Clonality was highest in normal lung, lower in later-stage lesions apparently.

The trim removed 4 bases at V and 2 bases at J, leaving 5 bases unmatched. The CDR3 covers 16 residues. Germline V CDR1 and CDR2: MGHRA, YSYEKL. Data came from immunoSEQ multiplex PCR; TCRdb stores just in-frame clones and leaves some out. The repertoire consists of 2,000 to 2,500 clones, with roughly 84% occurring once and the leading ten covering about 4.6%. Regarding this clone: As yet, its antigen is unknown.

V is TRBV4-1 and J is TRBJ2-2, with 9 bases lining up with TRBD1. What was sequenced was FFPE lung adenocarcinoma in situ tissue. The sequence derives from a person aged 55-80 years with lung adenocarcinoma. CDR3 bases: TGCGCCAGCAGCCTTCCGGGACAGGGAAACACCGGGGAGCTGTTTTTT. It codes for CASSLPGQGNTGELFF.